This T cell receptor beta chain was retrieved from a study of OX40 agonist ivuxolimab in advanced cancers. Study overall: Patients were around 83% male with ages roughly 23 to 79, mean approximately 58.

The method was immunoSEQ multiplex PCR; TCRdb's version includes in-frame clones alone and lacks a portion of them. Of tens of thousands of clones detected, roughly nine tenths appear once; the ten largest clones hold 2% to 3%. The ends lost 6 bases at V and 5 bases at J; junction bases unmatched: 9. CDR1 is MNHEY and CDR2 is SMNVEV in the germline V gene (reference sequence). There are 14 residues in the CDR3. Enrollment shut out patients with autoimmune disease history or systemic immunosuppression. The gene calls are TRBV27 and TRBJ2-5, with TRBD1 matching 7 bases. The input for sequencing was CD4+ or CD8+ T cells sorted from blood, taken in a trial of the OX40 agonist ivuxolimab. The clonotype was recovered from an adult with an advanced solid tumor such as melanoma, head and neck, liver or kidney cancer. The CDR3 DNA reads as TGTGCCAGCAGAAGACAGGGTTCTGGTGAGACCCAGTACTTC. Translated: CASRRQGSGETQYF.